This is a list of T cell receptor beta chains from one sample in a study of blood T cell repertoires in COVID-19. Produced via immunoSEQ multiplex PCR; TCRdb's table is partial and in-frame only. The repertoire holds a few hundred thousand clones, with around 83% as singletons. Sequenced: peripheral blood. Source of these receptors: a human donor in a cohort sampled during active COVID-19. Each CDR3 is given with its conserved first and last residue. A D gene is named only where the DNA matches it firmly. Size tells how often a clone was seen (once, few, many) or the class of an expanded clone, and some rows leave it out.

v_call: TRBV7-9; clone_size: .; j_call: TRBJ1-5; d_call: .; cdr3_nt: TGTGCCAGCAGCTCACAGGCACCCAATCAGCCCCAGCATTTT; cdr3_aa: CASSSQAPNQPQHF
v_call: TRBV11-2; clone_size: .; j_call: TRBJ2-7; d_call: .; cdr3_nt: TGTGCCAGCAGCTCTGTCGCAGGGATTGGCTACGAGCAGTACTTC; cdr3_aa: CASSSVAGIGYEQYF
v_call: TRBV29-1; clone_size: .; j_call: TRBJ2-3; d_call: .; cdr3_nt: TGCAGCGTGGCGGACTCATTTTCGTCTGATACGCAGTATTTT; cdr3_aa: CSVADSFSSDTQYF
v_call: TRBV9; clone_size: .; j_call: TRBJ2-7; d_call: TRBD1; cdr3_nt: TGTGCCAGCAGCCCTCCGGACAGGGGTTCGGGTGAGCAGTACTTC; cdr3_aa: CASSPPDRGSGEQYF
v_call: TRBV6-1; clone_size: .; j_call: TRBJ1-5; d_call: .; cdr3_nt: TGTGCCAGCAGTGAGGGGAGCACTCAGCCCCAGCATTTT; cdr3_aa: CASSEGSTQPQHF
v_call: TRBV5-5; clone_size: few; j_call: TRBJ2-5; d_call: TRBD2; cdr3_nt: TGTGCCTCGGGGGAGGGGTACCAAGAGACCCAGTACTTC; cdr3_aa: CASGEGYQETQYF
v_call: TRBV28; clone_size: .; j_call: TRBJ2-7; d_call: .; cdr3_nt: TGTGCCAGCACCCGAGGGGTAGGGAGGCCTTCCTACGAGCAGTACTTC; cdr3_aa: CASTRGVGRPSYEQYF
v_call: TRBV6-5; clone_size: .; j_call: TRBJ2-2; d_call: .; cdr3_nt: TGTGCCAGCAGTTACCGGACAGAAAGGAACACCGGGGAGCTGTTTTTT; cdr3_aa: CASSYRTERNTGELFF
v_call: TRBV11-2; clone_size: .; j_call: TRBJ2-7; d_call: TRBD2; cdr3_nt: TGTGCCAGCAGCCAAATAGCGGGAGTGACCTCCTACGAGCAGTACTTC; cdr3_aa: CASSQIAGVTSYEQYF
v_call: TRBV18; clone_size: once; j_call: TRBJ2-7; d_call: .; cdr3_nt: TGTGCCAGCTCACCACGGATTATGCAGGGGAATGACGAGCAGTACTTC; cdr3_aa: CASSPRIMQGNDEQYF
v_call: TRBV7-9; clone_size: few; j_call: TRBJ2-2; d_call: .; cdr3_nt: TGTGCCAGCAGGCAGACAGGAGCGAACACCGGGGAGCTGTTTTTT; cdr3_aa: CASRQTGANTGELFF
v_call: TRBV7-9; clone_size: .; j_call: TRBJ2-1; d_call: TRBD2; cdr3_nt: TGTGCCAGCATCCTAGCGGGAGCCTACAATGAGCAGTTCTTC; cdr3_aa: CASILAGAYNEQFF
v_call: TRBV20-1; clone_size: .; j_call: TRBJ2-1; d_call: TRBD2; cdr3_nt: TGCAGTGCTAGTGGACTAGCGGGAGAAGAGGGTCTCAATGAGCAGTTCTTC; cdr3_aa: CSASGLAGEEGLNEQFF
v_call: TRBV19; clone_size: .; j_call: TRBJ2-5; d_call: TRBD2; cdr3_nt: TGTGCCAGTAGTACGTACCTGGGACTAGTTAGAGAGACCCAGTACTTC; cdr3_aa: CASSTYLGLVRETQYF
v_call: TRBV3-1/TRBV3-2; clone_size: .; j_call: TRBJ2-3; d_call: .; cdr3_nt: TGTGCCAGCAGCCAAGCGATTACAGGGCTGGCAGATACGCAGTATTTT; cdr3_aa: CASSQAITGLADTQYF
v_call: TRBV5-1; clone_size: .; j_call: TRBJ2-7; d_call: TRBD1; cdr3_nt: TGCGCCAGCAGCTTTGAGACAGGGGGCGTCTACGAGCAGTACTTC; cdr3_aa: CASSFETGGVYEQYF
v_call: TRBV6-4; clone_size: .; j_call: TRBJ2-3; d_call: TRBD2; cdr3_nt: TGTGCCAGCAGTGAGCTAGCGGGATATAACACAGATACGCAGTATTTT; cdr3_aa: CASSELAGYNTDTQYF
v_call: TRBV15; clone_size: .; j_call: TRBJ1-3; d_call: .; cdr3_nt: TGTGCCACCAGCAGAGAGGGGCTGAGCTCTGGAAACACCATATATTTT; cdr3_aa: CATSREGLSSGNTIYF
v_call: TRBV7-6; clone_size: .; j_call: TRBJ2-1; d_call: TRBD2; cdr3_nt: TGTGCCAGCAGCTTACCCGGGACTAGCGGGAGTACGAGCTCCTACAATGAGCAGTTCTTC; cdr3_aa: CASSLPGTSGSTSSYNEQFF
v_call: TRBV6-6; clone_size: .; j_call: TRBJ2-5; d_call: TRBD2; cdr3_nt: TGTGCCAGCAGGTTAGCGGGAGCAATGGAGACCCAGTACTTC; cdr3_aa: CASRLAGAMETQYF
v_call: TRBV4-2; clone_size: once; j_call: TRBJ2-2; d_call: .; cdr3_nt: TGTGCCAGCACCCTCGGAGACGGGGAGCTGTTTTTT; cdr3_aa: CASTLGDGELFF
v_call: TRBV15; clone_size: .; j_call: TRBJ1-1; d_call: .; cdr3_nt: TGTGCCACCAGCATAGCGGGGAATGAAGCTTTCTTT; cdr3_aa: CATSIAGNEAFF
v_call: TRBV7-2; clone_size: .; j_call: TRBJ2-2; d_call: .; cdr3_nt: TGTGCCAGCAGCTTAGGGACAGCGAACACCGGGGAGCTGTTTTTT; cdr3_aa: CASSLGTANTGELFF
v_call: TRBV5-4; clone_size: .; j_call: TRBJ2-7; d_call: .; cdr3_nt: TGTGCCAGCAGCTTGACAGGGAACTACGAGCAGTACTTC; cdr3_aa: CASSLTGNYEQYF
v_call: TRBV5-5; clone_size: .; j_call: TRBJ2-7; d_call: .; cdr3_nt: TGTGCCAGCAGCTTGGGGCAGGGCAGGGACGAGCAGTACTTC; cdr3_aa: CASSLGQGRDEQYF
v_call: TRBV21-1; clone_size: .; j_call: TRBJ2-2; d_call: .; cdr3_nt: TGTGCCAGCAGCACGGGGACTATCACCGGGGAGCTGTTTTTT; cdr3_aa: CASSTGTITGELFF
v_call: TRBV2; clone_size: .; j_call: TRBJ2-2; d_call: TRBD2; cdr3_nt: TGTGCCAGCAGTCCCCGGACTAGCGGGAGGGGGTACACCGGGGAGCTGTTTTTT; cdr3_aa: CASSPRTSGRGYTGELFF
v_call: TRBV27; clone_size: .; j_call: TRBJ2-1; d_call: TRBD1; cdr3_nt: TGTGCCAGCAGTCACAGGGGGCGGATGCCCTACAATGAGCAGTTCTTC; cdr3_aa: CASSHRGRMPYNEQFF
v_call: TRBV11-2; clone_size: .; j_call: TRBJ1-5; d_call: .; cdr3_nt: TGTGCCAGCAGCTTCAGATACGATCAGCCCCAGCATTTT; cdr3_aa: CASSFRYDQPQHF
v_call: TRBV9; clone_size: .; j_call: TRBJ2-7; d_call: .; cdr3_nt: TGTGCCAGCAGCGCCTTACTCCCCCCGTACGAGCAGTACTTC; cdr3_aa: CASSALLPPYEQYF
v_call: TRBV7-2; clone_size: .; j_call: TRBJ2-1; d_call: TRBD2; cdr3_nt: TGTGCCAGCAGCTCCCAGCGGGAGGCCCGGGGCAATGAGCAGTTCTTC; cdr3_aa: CASSSQREARGNEQFF
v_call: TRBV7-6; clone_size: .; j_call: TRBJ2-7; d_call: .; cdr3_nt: TGTGCCAGCAGCACTCTAGGATACGAGCAGTACTTC; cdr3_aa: CASSTLGYEQYF